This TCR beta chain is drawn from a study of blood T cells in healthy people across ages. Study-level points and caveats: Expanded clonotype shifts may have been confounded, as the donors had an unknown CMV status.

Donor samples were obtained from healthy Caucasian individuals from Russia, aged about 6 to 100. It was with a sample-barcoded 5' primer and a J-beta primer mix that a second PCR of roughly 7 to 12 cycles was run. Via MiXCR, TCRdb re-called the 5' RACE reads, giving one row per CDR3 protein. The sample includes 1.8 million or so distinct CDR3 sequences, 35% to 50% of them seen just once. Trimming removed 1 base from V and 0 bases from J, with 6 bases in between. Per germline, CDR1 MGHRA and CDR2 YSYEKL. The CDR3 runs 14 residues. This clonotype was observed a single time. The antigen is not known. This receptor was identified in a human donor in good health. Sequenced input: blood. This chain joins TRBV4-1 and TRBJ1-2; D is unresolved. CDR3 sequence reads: CASSQGMTNYGYTF. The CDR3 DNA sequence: TGCGCCAGCAGCCAAGGGATGACTAACTATGGCTACACCTTC.